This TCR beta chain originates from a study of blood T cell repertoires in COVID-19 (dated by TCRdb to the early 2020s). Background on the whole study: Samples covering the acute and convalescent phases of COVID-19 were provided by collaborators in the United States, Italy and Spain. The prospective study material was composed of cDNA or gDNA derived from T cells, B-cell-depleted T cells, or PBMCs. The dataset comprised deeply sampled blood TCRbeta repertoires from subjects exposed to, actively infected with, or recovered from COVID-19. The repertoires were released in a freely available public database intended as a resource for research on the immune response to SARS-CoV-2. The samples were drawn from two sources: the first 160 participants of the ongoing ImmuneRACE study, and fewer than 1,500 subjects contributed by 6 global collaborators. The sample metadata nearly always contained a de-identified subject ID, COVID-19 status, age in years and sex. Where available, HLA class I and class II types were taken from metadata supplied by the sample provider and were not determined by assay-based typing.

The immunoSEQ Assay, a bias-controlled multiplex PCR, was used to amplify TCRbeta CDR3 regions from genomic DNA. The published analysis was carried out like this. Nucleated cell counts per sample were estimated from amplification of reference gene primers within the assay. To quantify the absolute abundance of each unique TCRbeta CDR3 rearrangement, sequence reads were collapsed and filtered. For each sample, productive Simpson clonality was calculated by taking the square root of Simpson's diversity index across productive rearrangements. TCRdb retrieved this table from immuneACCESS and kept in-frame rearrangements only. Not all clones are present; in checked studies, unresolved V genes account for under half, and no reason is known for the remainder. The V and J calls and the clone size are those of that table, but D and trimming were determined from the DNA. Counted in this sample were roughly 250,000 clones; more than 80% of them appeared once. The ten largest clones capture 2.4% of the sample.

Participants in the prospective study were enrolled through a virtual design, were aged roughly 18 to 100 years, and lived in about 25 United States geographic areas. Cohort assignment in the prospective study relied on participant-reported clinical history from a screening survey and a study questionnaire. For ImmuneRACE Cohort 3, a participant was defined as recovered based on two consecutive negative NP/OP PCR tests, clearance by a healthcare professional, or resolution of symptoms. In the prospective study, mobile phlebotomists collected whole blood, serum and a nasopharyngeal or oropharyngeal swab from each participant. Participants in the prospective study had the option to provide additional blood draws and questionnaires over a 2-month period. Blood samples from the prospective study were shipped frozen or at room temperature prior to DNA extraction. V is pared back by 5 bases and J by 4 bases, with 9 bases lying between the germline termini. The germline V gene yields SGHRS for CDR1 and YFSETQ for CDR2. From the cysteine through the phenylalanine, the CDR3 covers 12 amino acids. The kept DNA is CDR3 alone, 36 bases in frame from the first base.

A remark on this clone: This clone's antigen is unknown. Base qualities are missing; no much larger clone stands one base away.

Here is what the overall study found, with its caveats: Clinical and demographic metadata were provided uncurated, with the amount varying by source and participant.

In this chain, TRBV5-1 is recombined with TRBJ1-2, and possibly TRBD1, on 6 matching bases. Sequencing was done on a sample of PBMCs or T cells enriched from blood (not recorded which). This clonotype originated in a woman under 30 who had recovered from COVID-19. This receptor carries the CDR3 CASRLTGYGYTF. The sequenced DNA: TGCGCCAGCAGGCTGACAGGCTATGGCTACACCTTC.